This T cell receptor (beta chain) was profiled in a study of blood T cell repertoires in COVID-19 (dated by TCRdb to 2020 to 2021). Turning to the overall study: Samples covering the acute and convalescent phases of COVID-19 were provided by collaborators in the United States, Italy and Spain. The material from the prospective study consisted of cDNA or gDNA derived from T cells, B-cell-depleted T cells, or PBMCs. Subjects who had been exposed to COVID-19, were actively infected with it, or had recovered from it provided the deeply sampled blood TCRbeta repertoires that made up the dataset. The repertoires were released in a freely available public database meant as a resource for research on the immune response to SARS-CoV-2. The samples were drawn from the first 160 participants of the ongoing ImmuneRACE study and from 1,254 subjects provided by 6 global collaborators. Nearly every sample came with metadata listing a de-identified subject ID, COVID-19 status, age in years and sex. Where available, HLA class I and class II types were taken from metadata supplied by the sample provider and were not determined by assay-based typing. The investigation overall reported the following: The quantity of clinical and demographic metadata differed by source and by participant and was supplied without curation.

TCRbeta CDR3 regions were amplified from genomic DNA using the immunoSEQ Assay, a bias-controlled multiplex PCR. Per the original workflow: The number of nucleated cells in each sample was estimated by amplification of reference gene primers within the assay. Sequence reads were collapsed and filtered to measure the absolute abundance of every unique TCRbeta CDR3 rearrangement. For each sample, productive Simpson clonality was calculated by taking the square root of Simpson's diversity index across productive rearrangements. TCRdb's version of the immuneACCESS table is confined to in-frame rearrangements and falls short of the full clone set. An unresolved V gene accounts for under half of the shortfall where checked; the remainder is of unknown origin. The DNA gave D and trimming, while V, J and clone size come from that table. The sample profile shows around 130,000 clones; around 85% of them were found once. The top ten constitute around 4.5% of the sample.

The collaborating institutions used their own protocols to collect whole blood in K2EDTA tubes. For TCRbeta analysis, collaborators shipped samples as frozen whole blood, isolated PBMCs, or DNA extracted from either of those sample types. CDR1 and CDR2 are drawn from the germline V gene: SNHLY, FYNNEI. From its cysteine to its phenylalanine, the CDR3 spans 15 amino acids. The sequence is cut down to CDR3 DNA, 45 bases in frame from base 1. This clone was counted once. Its specific antigen is unknown. One end of the junction fails to match germline, which may point to a read error. Sequenced input: peripheral blood. This sequence originates from a human donor in a cohort sampled during active COVID-19. The rearranged chain carries TRBV2 and TRBJ1-5, with 9 central nucleotides matching TRBD1. The DNA reads as follows: TGTGCCAGCAGGGAAGACAGGGGGAACAATCAGCCCCAGCATTTT. Its amino acids are CASREDRGNNQPQHF.